The 22 T cell receptor beta chains in this list originate from one sample, sequenced in a study of cytomegalovirus exposure and HLA in healthy donors. 13 Jbeta primers and 60 Vbeta primers were used for the PCR. Repertoires were generated with immunoSEQ multiplex PCR, while TCRdb's copy carries only in-frame clones and drops some. The sample totals about 150,000 clones. Sequencing input: PBMCs. Every receptor here comes from a man under 40 in good health and CMV-seronegative.

The chain joins TRBV6-4 to TRBJ2-2, with 9 positions matching TRBD2. V lost 0 bases and J lost 4; bases outside the gene matches: 0. Germline lookup yields CDR1 MRHNA and CDR2 SNTAGT. The CDR3 contains 15 residues. The CDR3 DNA sequence: TGTGCCAGCAGTGACTCACTAGCGGGCACCGGGGAGCTGTTTTTT. This sequence encodes CASSDSLAGTGELFF.

This sequence joins TRBV29-1 and TRBJ2-3; 11 bases match TRBD1. CDR1 and CDR2 (germline): SQVTM, ANQGSEA. V lost 5 bases, J lost 5 bases, and 9 bases stayed unmatched. The CDR3 consists of 15 residues. CDR3 residues: CSVRKGQGAGDTQYF. The CDR3 nucleotides read TGCAGCGTTCGGAAAGGACAGGGGGCCGGAGATACGCAGTATTTT.

The chain couples TRBV18 to TRBJ2-4; D is possibly TRBD2 (6 bases). This CDR3 comprises 13 residues. Germline CDR1 is KGHSH and CDR2 is LQKENI. The germline V and J ends were trimmed by 6 bases and 0 bases, with 6 bases remaining between them. In DNA form, the CDR3 reads TGTGCCAGCTCGGAGGGAGCCAAAAACATTCAGTACTTC. As protein: CASSEGAKNIQYF. The full variable domain, rest sourced from reference TRBV18 and TRBJ2-4, is NAGVMQNPRHLVRRRGQEARLRCSPMKGHSHVYWYRQLPEEGLKFMVYLQKENIIDESGMPKERFSAEFPKEGPSILRIQQVVRGDSAAYFCASSEGAKNIQYFGAGTRLSVL.

This chain connects TRBV5-6 to TRBJ1-3; possibly TRBD1 for D (6 bases). CDR3 length: 14 residues. Germline V gene data show CDR1 as SGHDT and CDR2 as YYEEEE. Trimming took off 4 bases at V and 4 bases at J, with 12 bases between the two ends. DNA for the CDR3: TGTGCCAGCAGCGACAGCAGGGGAGGAAACACCATATATTTT. Translated: CASSDSRGGNTIYF. The full variable domain, rest sourced from reference TRBV5-6 and TRBJ1-3, is DAGVTQSPTHLIKTRGQQVTLRCSPKSGHDTVSWYQQALGQGPQFIFQYYEEEERQRGNFPDRFSGHQFPNYSSELNVNALLLGDSALYLCASSDSRGGNTIYFGEGSWLTVV.

The chain joins TRBV5-1 to TRBJ2-1; 15 bases match TRBD2. Unmatched junction bases numbered 4, after V lost 4 bases and J lost 8 bases. In germline, CDR1 is SGHRS, CDR2 YFSETQ. The CDR3 contains 15 residues. In DNA, the CDR3 is TGCGCCAGCAGCGGGGGACTAGCGGGAGGACATGAGCAGTTCTTC. Translated, it gives CASSGGLAGGHEQFF.

The chain combines TRBV10-3 with TRBJ2-7; 8 bases are a match to TRBD1. V lost 10 bases, J lost 0 bases, and 8 bases stayed unmatched. Germline CDR1 ENHRY, CDR2 SYGVKD. The CDR3 runs 14 residues. The CDR3 coding sequence is TGTGCCACGAGCCGGGACAGGAGCTCCTACGAGCAGTACTTC. Translated, it gives CATSRDRSSYEQYF.

The V gene is TRBV5-4, the J gene TRBJ2-7; possible D gene TRBD2, 6 bases. Germline assignment: CDR1 SGHNT and CDR2 YYREEE (reference sequence). The CDR3 totals 13 residues. The ends were cut back, 0 bases at V and 9 bases at J, with 13 bases in the middle. The CDR3 nucleotides are TGTGCCAGCAGCTTGGGGTATCGGGAGTCGCAGTACTTC. It codes for CASSLGYRESQYF. The whole variable domain, filled in from reference TRBV5-4 and TRBJ2-7, reads ETGVTQSPTHLIKTRGQQVTLRCSSQSGHNTVSWYQQALGQGPQFIFQYYREEENGRGNFPPRFSGLQFPNYSSELNVNALELDDSALYLCASSLGYRESQYFGPGTRLTVT.

The rearrangement uses TRBV19 and TRBJ1-2, with TRBD1 identical over 7 bases. This CDR3 contains 17 residues. V lost 1 base, J lost 0 bases, and 8 bases stayed unmatched. CDR1 LNHDA and CDR2 SQIVND come from the germline V gene (reference sequence). CDR3 sequence reads: CASSIAGTVKANYGYTF. The DNA for the CDR3 is TGTGCCAGTAGTATAGCCGGGACAGTTAAAGCTAACTATGGCTACACCTTC.

The rearrangement uses TRBV14 and TRBJ2-5; 7 nucleotides line up with TRBD1. CDR1 is SGHDN, CDR2 FVKESK, per germline. The junction had 16 bases not matched to a gene; V was cut back by 4 bases and J by 5 bases. This CDR3 is 17 amino acids long. The CDR3 region has the DNA TGTGCCAGCAGCCGACCCCCCGAACGACAGGGTATGGAGACCCAGTACTTC. Protein sequence: CASSRPPERQGMETQYF.

This chain uses TRBV18 with TRBJ2-3; 10 bases map to TRBD2. This CDR3 region has 18 residues. V shed 3 bases, J shed 1 base, and the junction held 10 bases outside the gene matches. Germline loops: CDR1 KGHSH, CDR2 LQKENI. The CDR3 is CASSPIASGRGGTDTQYF. The CDR3 DNA follows: TGTGCCAGCTCACCGATCGCGAGCGGGAGGGGCGGCACAGATACGCAGTATTTT. The variable domain in full, completed from reference TRBV18 and TRBJ2-3, reads NAGVMQNPRHLVRRRGQEARLRCSPMKGHSHVYWYRQLPEEGLKFMVYLQKENIIDESGMPKERFSAEFPKEGPSILRIQQVVRGDSAAYFCASSPIASGRGGTDTQYFGPGTRLTVL.

DNA for the CDR3: TGTGCCAGCAGCCAATGGTATGTTAGCAGCTGGAGAAAGACCCAGTACTTC. This encodes CASSQWYVSSWRKTQYF. The rearrangement uses TRBV16 and TRBJ2-5; D unresolved. The CDR3 spans 17 residues. Trimming shortened V by 1 base and J by 6 bases, and 21 bases separated the two germline ends. In germline, CDR1 is KGHSY, CDR2 FQNENV.

The chain couples TRBV7-3 to TRBJ1-3; D unresolved. Germline V gives CDR1 SGHTA, CDR2 FQGTGA. Trimming removed 2 bases from V and 3 bases from J, with 8 bases in between. The CDR3 totals 14 residues. CDR3 DNA sequence: TGTGCCAGCAGCTTACCAGGTGATGGAAACACCATATATTTT. This encodes CASSLPGDGNTIYF.

This rearrangement joins TRBV2 to TRBJ2-2; 7 bases are shared with TRBD1. Germline loops: CDR1 SNHLY, CDR2 FYNNEI. The CDR3 is 15 residues long. V lost 6 bases, J lost 1 base, and 5 bases stayed unmatched. The CDR3 loop is CASRRRQGNTGELFF. The CDR3 bases are TGTGCCAGCAGGCGAAGACAGGGGAACACCGGGGAGCTGTTTTTT.

The chain carries TRBV7-2 and TRBJ2-1; D unclear. The V gene's germline CDR1 is SGHTA and CDR2 FQGNSA. The CDR3 totals 15 residues. V shed 1 base and J shed 3 bases, with 10 bases lying between them. The CDR3 DNA is TGTGCCAGCAGCTTAGAAAATGTTTACTACAATGAGCAGTTCTTC. Translation gives CASSLENVYYNEQFF.

The genes are TRBV5-4 and TRBJ1-1, with D possibly matching TRBD1 (5 bases). The V and J ends lost 4 bases and 8 bases respectively, with 12 bases between them. Germline CDR1 is SGHNT and CDR2 is YYREEE (reference sequence). This CDR3 has 12 residues. The chain's CDR3 is CASSGDYPEAFF. Written as DNA, the CDR3 is TGTGCCAGCAGCGGGGACTACCCAGAAGCTTTCTTT.

V and J are TRBV19 and TRBJ1-5; no definite D call. Germline CDR1 is LNHDA and CDR2 is SQIVND (reference sequence). V lost 5 bases and J 2 bases, leaving 19 bases between the germline ends. The CDR3 runs to 17 residues. The CDR3 coding sequence is TGTGCCAGTAGTCCGGCTGGGTTGACTAGGGGCAATCAGCCCCAGCATTTT. Its translation: CASSPAGLTRGNQPQHF. The full variable domain, rest sourced from reference TRBV19 and TRBJ1-5, is DGGITQSPKYLFRKEGQNVTLSCEQNLNHDAMYWYRQDPGQGLRLIYYSQIVNDFQKGDIAEGYSVSREKKESFPLTVTSAQKNPTAFYLCASSPAGLTRGNQPQHFGDGTRLSIL.

The gene calls are TRBV7-6 and TRBJ2-7, with TRBD2 identical over 10 bases. This CDR3 contains 15 residues. With 0 bases clipped from V and 6 bases from J, the junction kept 5 bases outside the gene matches. The germline V gene encodes CDR1 SGHVS and CDR2 FNYEAQ. The CDR3 sequence: CASSLAGTSAPEQYF. CDR3 nucleotides: TGTGCCAGCAGCTTAGCTGGGACTAGCGCTCCCGAGCAGTACTTC.

This sequence joins TRBV7-2 and TRBJ1-1; 10 bases align to TRBD1. CDR3 size: 14 residues. Unmatched junction bases numbered 4, after V lost 5 bases and J lost 4 bases. Germline CDR1 SGHTA, CDR2 FQGNSA. The CDR3 bases are TGTGCCAGCAGCCCGGGACAGGGGATCACTGAAGCTTTCTTT. It translates to CASSPGQGITEAFF.

The chain joins TRBV6-5 to TRBJ2-6; D is undetermined. The CDR3 runs to 16 residues. The germline V gene has CDR1 MNHEY and CDR2 SVGAGI. V was cut by 4 bases and J by 0 bases, with 10 bases left in between. The CDR3 loop reads CASSSTSSSGANVLTF. The CDR3 nucleotides read TGTGCCAGCAGTTCTACTTCAAGCTCTGGGGCCAACGTCCTGACTTTC.

The chain joins TRBV6-5 to TRBJ1-1, with 8 bases matching TRBD1. CDR1 and CDR2 from the germline V gene are MNHEY and SVGAGI. This CDR3 region has 14 residues. Trimming cost V 5 bases and J 5 bases; bases outside gene matches: 7. In DNA, the CDR3 is TGTGCCAGCAGTGGACAGGGCCTGGTTACTGAAGCTTTCTTT. This gives the protein CASSGQGLVTEAFF.

The gene calls are TRBV7-9 and TRBJ1-1, with unresolved D. Trimming took off 0 bases at V and 8 bases at J, with 13 bases between the two ends. Germline V gene data show CDR1 as SEHNR and CDR2 as FQNEAQ (reference sequence). This CDR3 has 14 residues. The CDR3: CASSLAGFWREAFF. The CDR3, as DNA: TGTGCCAGCAGCTTAGCTGGTTTCTGGAGGGAAGCTTTCTTT.

The V and J genes are TRBV6-1 and TRBJ1-1; no clear D. There are 12 residues in the CDR3. Trimming took off 2 bases at V and 6 bases at J, with 7 bases between the two ends. The germline V gene encodes CDR1 MNHNS and CDR2 SASEGT. CDR3 region: CASSESRAEAFF. The CDR3 coding sequence is TGTGCCAGCAGTGAATCGCGAGCTGAAGCTTTCTTT.